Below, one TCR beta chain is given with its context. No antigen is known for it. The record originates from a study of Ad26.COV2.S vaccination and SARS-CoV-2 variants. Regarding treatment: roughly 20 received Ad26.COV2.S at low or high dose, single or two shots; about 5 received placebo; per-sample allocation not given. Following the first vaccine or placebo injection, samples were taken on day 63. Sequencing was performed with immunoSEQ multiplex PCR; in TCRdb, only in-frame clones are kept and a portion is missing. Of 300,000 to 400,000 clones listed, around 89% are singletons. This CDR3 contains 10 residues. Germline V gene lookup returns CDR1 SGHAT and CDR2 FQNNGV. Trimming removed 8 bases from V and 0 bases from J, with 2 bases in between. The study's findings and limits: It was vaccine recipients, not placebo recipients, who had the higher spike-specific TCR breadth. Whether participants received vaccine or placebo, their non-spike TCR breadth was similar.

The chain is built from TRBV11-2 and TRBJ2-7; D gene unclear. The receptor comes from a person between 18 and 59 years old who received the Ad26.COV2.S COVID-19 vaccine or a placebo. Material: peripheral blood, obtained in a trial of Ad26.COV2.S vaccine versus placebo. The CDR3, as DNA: TGTGCCAGCGGCTCCTACGAGCAGTACTTC. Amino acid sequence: CASGSYEQYF. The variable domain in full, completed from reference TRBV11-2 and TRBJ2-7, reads EAGVAQSPRYKIIEKRQSVAFWCNPISGHATLYWYQQILGQGPKLLIQFQNNGVVDDSQLPKDRFSAERLKGVDSTLKIQPAKLEDSAVYLCASGSYEQYFGPGTRLTVT.